This record covers a single T cell receptor (beta chain). What it binds is not known. Other DNA variants within this sample encode the same CDR3. The data stem from a study of shared clonotypes between healthy human individuals. Healthy adults negative for HIV, lacking recent acute infections or vaccinations, served as donors. Every contributor of samples was a Caucasian grown-up residing in Nashville, Tennessee. Clones were sequenced by immunoSEQ multiplex PCR, and TCRdb holds only the in-frame ones, with some missing. The table records 2 million or so clones, 90% to 95% of them present only once. Germline V gene lookup returns CDR1 WNHNN and CDR2 SYGVQD (reference sequence). The CDR3 is 12 residues long. Trimming took 3 bases from V and 7 from J, leaving 7 bases between them. Whole-study results and caveats: Across a handful of donors, naive CD4 shared 5% to 6.5%, naive CD8 around 3.8%, memory CD4 less than 2.5%, memory CD8 0.4% to 0.5%.

This chain joins TRBV10-1 and TRBJ2-1; perhaps TRBD1 as D (5 bases). The sequence was collected from a young man in good health. Sequencing used naive CD4+ T cells sorted from blood. The subset is: CD45RA+ positively selected. In DNA, the CDR3 is TGCGCCAGCAGTGAAGGGGTGAATGAGCAGTTCTTC. Its translation is CASSEGVNEQFF.